The 31 T cell receptor beta chains in this list originate from one sample, sequenced in a study of blood T cell repertoires in COVID-19. Measured with immunoSEQ multiplex PCR; TCRdb has only the in-frame clones, and not every one. The sample includes around 320,000 clones, just under 90% seen only once; the top ten take roughly 10%. Material for sequencing was peripheral blood. The receptor source for this set is a woman aged 25-40 years with COVID-19, enrolled during active disease.

The J gene is TRBJ2-1, the V gene TRBV4-2; 13 positions agree with TRBD2. V lost 10 bases to trimming and J lost 6 bases; unmatched junction nucleotides: 6. This CDR3 is built from 14 residues. Germline loops: CDR1 LGHNA, CDR2 YNFKEQ. The CDR3 sequence is CATCWTSGGNEQFF. The CDR3 coding sequence is TGTGCCACCTGTTGGACTAGCGGGGGCAATGAGCAGTTCTTC.

The gene calls are TRBV11-1 and TRBJ2-3; D perhaps matches TRBD2 (5 bases). Germline V CDR1 and CDR2: SGHAT, FQDESV (reference sequence). The V end lost 3 bases, the J end lost 4 bases, and 14 bases lay between the germline ends. The CDR3 loop spans 15 amino acids. DNA of the CDR3: TGTGCCAGCAGCTTTTCCGACCCCGGGGCAGATACGCAGTATTTT. This translates into CASSFSDPGADTQYF.

V and J are TRBV4-1 and TRBJ2-6; TRBD2 is a possible D gene (6 bases). Germline V gene sequence: CDR1 MGHRA, CDR2 YSYEKL. The V and J ends lost 1 base and 0 bases respectively, with 10 bases between them. The CDR3 length is 17 residues. The CDR3 DNA reads as TGCGCCAGCAGCCAAGCGGGAGACCTCTCTGGGGCCAACGTCCTGACTTTC. Translating it yields CASSQAGDLSGANVLTF.

The V gene is TRBV5-1, the J gene TRBJ1-2; no definite D call. CDR3 length equals 12 residues. In germline, CDR1 is SGHRS, CDR2 YFSETQ. V lost 1 base to trimming and J lost 4 bases, with 5 bases between them. The chain's CDR3 is CASSLNFYGYTF. For the CDR3, the DNA is TGCGCCAGCAGCTTGAACTTCTATGGCTACACCTTC.

The chain employs TRBV28 and TRBJ1-2; no clear D gene. The CDR3 contains 14 residues. Per germline, CDR1 MDHEN and CDR2 SYDVKM. V lost 6 bases and J lost 6, with 17 bases in between. The DNA of the CDR3 is TGTGCCAGCAGCCCCCGGGCGGGGATCCATGGCTACACCTTC. It codes for CASSPRAGIHGYTF.

This chain joins TRBV2 and TRBJ2-7; 8 positions agree with TRBD2. Germline trimming cut 7 bases from V and 4 bases from J; bases unmatched to any gene: 9. CDR1 is SNHLY, CDR2 FYNNEI, per germline. The CDR3 runs to 14 residues. This CDR3 is CASTPGGETYEQYF. DNA for the CDR3: TGTGCCAGCACCCCCGGGGGGGAAACATACGAGCAGTACTTC.

The J gene is TRBJ2-1, the V gene TRBV11-2, with D perhaps matching TRBD1 (5 bases). This CDR3 is built from 13 residues. Germline CDR1 SGHAT, CDR2 FQNNGV. The V and J ends lost 5 bases and 8 bases respectively, with 13 bases between them. CDR3 nucleotides: TGTGCCAGCAGCGACAAAGGGGTTTATGAGCAGTTCTTC. It translates to CASSDKGVYEQFF.

This chain uses TRBV5-4 with TRBJ2-1; 7 bases are shared with TRBD2. Germline V gene lookup returns CDR1 SGHNT and CDR2 YYREEE (reference sequence). The CDR3 totals 14 residues. V shed 3 bases and J 5 bases; nucleotides not matched to a gene: 5. The CDR3 spells CASSYLGGDNEQFF. The CDR3 region has the DNA TGTGCCAGCAGCTACCTGGGGGGGGACAATGAGCAGTTCTTC.

The chain carries TRBV11-1 and TRBJ2-3; D is undetermined. Looked up from germline, CDR1 is SGHAT and CDR2 is FQDESV (reference sequence). This CDR3 spans 13 amino acids. Trimming took off 5 bases at V and 6 bases at J, with 12 bases between the two ends. CDR3 protein: CASSPPISDTQYF. The CDR3 DNA follows: TGTGCCAGCAGCCCCCCTATCTCTGATACGCAGTATTTT.

The chain links TRBV27 to TRBJ2-7; 7 nucleotides align to TRBD1. Germline V lookup: CDR1 MNHEY, CDR2 SMNVEV (reference sequence). Trimming at V came to 3 bases and at J to 6 bases, leaving 11 bases not matched to a gene. This CDR3 has 15 residues. This CDR3 is CASSFYTRTGSEQYF. For the CDR3, the DNA is TGTGCCAGCAGTTTCTATACCAGGACAGGTAGCGAGCAGTACTTC.

This chain connects TRBV5-1 to TRBJ2-5; D not resolved. The CDR3 spans 14 residues. Germline assignment: CDR1 SGHRS and CDR2 YFSETQ. V gave up 0 bases and J gave up 3 bases, with 9 bases separating them. CDR3 nucleotide sequence: TGCGCCAGCAGCTTGGTCACAGCAGAAGAGACCCAGTACTTC. Translation gives CASSLVTAEETQYF. Complete variable domain (other parts from reference TRBV5-1 and TRBJ2-5): KAGVTQTPRYLIKTRGQQVTLSCSPISGHRSVSWYQQTPGQGLQFLFEYFSETQRNKGNFPGRFSGRQFSNSRSEMNVSTLELGDSALYLCASSLVTAEETQYFGPGTRLLVL.

This chain connects TRBV27 to TRBJ1-1, with unresolved D. Deletions cut 3 bases from V and 1 base from J, with 9 bases between. The CDR3 is 14 amino acids. Germline V gene sequence: CDR1 MNHEY, CDR2 SMNVEV (reference sequence). The CDR3: CASSFGVGNTEAFF. The CDR3 coding sequence is TGTGCCAGCAGTTTCGGGGTCGGGAACACTGAAGCTTTCTTT.

V usage is TRBV24-1 and J usage is TRBJ1-2; D might be TRBD1 (6 bases). Looked up from germline, CDR1 is KGHDR and CDR2 is SFDVKD. Trimming left V 4 bases short and J 0 bases short, with 14 bases between. There are 16 residues in the CDR3. CDR3 protein: CATSDPKDSANYGYTF. The CDR3 region has the DNA TGTGCCACCAGTGACCCCAAGGACAGCGCTAACTATGGCTACACCTTC.

The chain recombines TRBV28 with TRBJ2-5; 13 nucleotides match TRBD2. Trimming cost V 5 bases and J 2 bases; bases outside gene matches: 5. CDR3 size: 16 residues. Germline V lookup: CDR1 MDHEN, CDR2 SYDVKM. The CDR3 DNA follows: TGTGCCAGCAGTACACCGGGACTAGCGGGGCAAGAGACCCAGTACTTC. Translation gives CASSTPGLAGQETQYF.

The sample holds one count of this clone. This CDR3 is also generated by other DNA sequences in the sample. The genes are TRBV5-4 and TRBJ2-3; 7 nucleotides match TRBD2. The J segment lost 3 bases and the V segment lost 0 bases, leaving 7 bases of the junction unmatched. The CDR3 totals 16 residues. CDR1 SGHNT and CDR2 YYREEE come from the germline V gene (reference sequence). The CDR3 region has the DNA TGTGCCAGCAGCTTGGGGGGGGGTCGAAGGACAGATACGCAGTATTTT. It encodes CASSLGGGRRTDTQYF.

This chain connects TRBV9 to TRBJ2-1; D may be TRBD1 (6 bases). The CDR3 is made up of 14 amino acids. CDR1 is SGDLS, CDR2 YYNGEE, per germline. Trimming left V 2 bases short and J 4 bases short, with 10 bases between. The DNA for the CDR3 is TGTGCCAGCAGCGTCGGGACACTTTACAATGAGCAGTTCTTC. Translation gives CASSVGTLYNEQFF.

V usage is TRBV18 and J usage is TRBJ1-1; the match to TRBD1 covers 10 bases. V shed 3 bases and J 6 bases; nucleotides not matched to a gene: 7. Germline-derived CDR1 and CDR2 are KGHSH and LQKENI. CDR3 length equals 15 residues. The CDR3: CASSPGQGPRAEAFF. Written as DNA, the CDR3 is TGTGCCAGCTCACCGGGACAGGGGCCAAGGGCTGAAGCTTTCTTT.

The chain links TRBV7-2 to TRBJ1-6; possible D gene TRBD1, 5 bases. Germline V gene data show CDR1 as SGHTA and CDR2 as FQGNSA. V was pared by 5 bases and J by 3 bases, with 14 bases between. CDR3 length: 16 amino acids. The CDR3 DNA is TGTGCCAGCAGCACTCAGGGCTCCCGCTATAATTCACCCCTCCACTTT. Its translation: CASSTQGSRYNSPLHF.

V and J are TRBV7-2 and TRBJ2-2; D may be TRBD1 (5 bases). The V and J ends lost 5 bases and 3 bases respectively, with 16 bases between them. The CDR3 covers 16 residues. Looked up from germline, CDR1 is SGHTA and CDR2 is FQGNSA. For the CDR3, the DNA is TGTGCCAGCAGCCCCCCGTGGGGCCGGGACACCGGGGAGCTGTTTTTT. This translates into CASSPPWGRDTGELFF.

The V and J genes are TRBV28 and TRBJ1-6; perhaps TRBD1 as D (6 bases). Germline assignment: CDR1 MDHEN and CDR2 SYDVKM. Trimming shortened V by 10 bases and J by 7 bases, and 14 bases separated the two germline ends. The CDR3 consists of 13 residues. The CDR3 region is CAILQGSNSPLHF. Written as DNA, the CDR3 is TGTGCCATCTTACAGGGTTCGAATTCACCCCTCCACTTT.

J is TRBJ2-3 and V is TRBV18; D might be TRBD2 (7 bases). The germline V gene encodes CDR1 KGHSH and CDR2 LQKENI. Trimming took 1 base from V and 3 from J, leaving 14 bases between them. This CDR3 has 16 residues. CDR3 loop: CASSPLMGGPTDTQYF. The CDR3 DNA follows: TGTGCCAGCTCACCACTCATGGGGGGGCCGACAGATACGCAGTATTTT.

This clone was counted between two and nine times. The V gene is TRBV19, the J gene TRBJ1-3, with D unresolved. The CDR3 is 11 residues long. Germline lookup yields CDR1 LNHDA and CDR2 SQIVND (reference sequence). V was pared by 6 bases and J by 4 bases, with 4 bases between. CDR3 sequence (DNA): TGTGCCAGTAGCTACGGAAACACCATATATTTT. Translation: CASSYGNTIYF.

The rearrangement joins TRBV2 to TRBJ1-5; possibly TRBD1 for D (6 bases). V was pared by 10 bases and J by 4 bases, with 14 bases between. The germline V gene encodes CDR1 SNHLY and CDR2 FYNNEI. This CDR3 region has 13 residues. The CDR3 loop is CATQWGQNQPQHF. DNA for the CDR3: TGTGCCACACAATGGGGGCAGAATCAGCCCCAGCATTTT.

This clone was detected only a few times. J is TRBJ1-4 and V is TRBV4-1, with D unclear. CDR1 is MGHRA, CDR2 YSYEKL, per germline. Trimming stripped 0 bases from V and 9 bases from J, with 14 bases between. The CDR3 contains 15 residues. CDR3 in amino acids: CASSQEGSLTQKLFF. CDR3 nucleotides: TGCGCCAGCAGCCAAGAAGGGAGCCTTACACAAAAACTGTTTTTT.

In DNA, the CDR3 is TGTGCCAGCAGTCTTATGTCTCTCGGGGGAGGGGTAAACACCATATATTTT. It encodes CASSLMSLGGGVNTIYF. V and J are TRBV28 and TRBJ1-3, with D tentatively TRBD1 (5 bases). Per the germline V gene, CDR1 is MDHEN and CDR2 is SYDVKM. The CDR3 runs 17 residues. Trimming stripped 5 bases from V and 6 bases from J, with 23 bases between.

The chain combines TRBV21-1 with TRBJ2-7; the table calls TRBD1, which could not be checked here. TRBV21-1 is designated a pseudogene. The CDR3 covers 12 residues. CDR3 protein: CASMGMLHEQYF. For the CDR3, the DNA is TGTGCCAGCATGGGCATGCTCCACGAGCAGTACTTC.

This clone has more than one count but fewer than ten. The V call is TRBV6-5, the J call TRBJ2-5; maybe TRBD1 (6 bases). The CDR3 contains 13 residues. Between the trimmed V and J ends, which lost 6 bases and 3 bases, there was a span of 11 bases. Germline-derived CDR1 and CDR2 are MNHEY and SVGAGI. The CDR3 protein is CASSQGWEETQYF. The CDR3 DNA is TGTGCCAGCAGCCAGGGGTGGGAAGAGACCCAGTACTTC.

CDR3 sequence: CASRGHGNQPQHF. CDR3 DNA: TGTGCCAGTAGGGGACACGGAAATCAGCCCCAGCATTTT. The J gene is TRBJ1-5, the V gene TRBV19; TRBD1 might be the D (6 bases). The V end lost 6 bases, the J end lost 4 bases, and 10 bases lay between the germline ends. CDR1 and CDR2 from the germline V gene are LNHDA and SQIVND (reference sequence). The CDR3 covers 13 residues.

The chain couples TRBV6-1 to TRBJ2-7, with 7 nucleotides matching TRBD1. V shed 3 bases, J shed 6 bases, and the junction held 11 bases outside the gene matches. CDR3 length equals 15 residues. Germline CDR1 reads MNHNS; CDR2 reads SASEGT. The CDR3 nucleotides are TGTGCCAGCAGTGACGGCACAGGGGTTAGGGCCGAGCAGTACTTC. Translation gives CASSDGTGVRAEQYF.

V gene TRBV19 combines with J gene TRBJ1-5; D not certain. Per germline, CDR1 LNHDA and CDR2 SQIVND (reference sequence). Trimming pared 9 bases from V and 4 bases from J, leaving 19 bases between. The CDR3 sequence is 15 residues long. CDR3 sequence (DNA): TGTGCCAGCACTAGCATGGGGTTGGGGAATCAGCCCCAGCATTTT. Its protein is CASTSMGLGNQPQHF.

V gene TRBV4-2 combines with J gene TRBJ1-2; 7 positions agree with TRBD1. This CDR3 has 13 residues. Germline lookup yields CDR1 LGHNA and CDR2 YNFKEQ. V shed 4 bases and J 7 bases; nucleotides not matched to a gene: 6. In DNA form, the CDR3 reads TGTGCCAGCAGCCCCGACAGGGAGACTGGCTACACCTTC. It yields the protein CASSPDRETGYTF.